Given below is one T cell receptor beta chain in context. The source of the sample is a study of blood T cell repertoires in COVID-19. Study summary: The United States, Italy and Spain provided the acute and convalescent COVID-19 samples.

Sequenced by immunoSEQ multiplex PCR; TCRdb stores in-frame clones only, minus some. The sample shows 70,000 to 95,000 clones, approximately 80% of them seen only once. Between the trimmed V and J ends, which lost 3 bases and 4 bases, there was a span of 12 bases. Looked up from germline, CDR1 is KGHSH and CDR2 is LQKENI. CDR3 size: 14 residues. The sequenced sample was peripheral blood. This sequence originates from a woman aged 70-85 years with acute or convalescent COVID-19. The genes are TRBV18 and TRBJ1-2, with D possibly TRBD1 on 6 matching bases. DNA for the CDR3: TGTGCCAGCTCACCTCAGGGGAACGTCTATGGCTACACCTTC. Translated: CASSPQGNVYGYTF.